These T cell receptor beta chains were read from a single sample in a study of blood T cell repertoires in COVID-19. This table comes from immunoSEQ multiplex PCR, and its TCRdb copy is limited to in-frame clones, with some not included. The sample lists about 180,000 clones; over 70% were seen once. Sequenced sample: PBMCs or T cells enriched from blood (not recorded which). These receptors all come from a man aged 60 to 75 who had been exposed to COVID-19. The CDR3 runs from the conserved cysteine through the conserved F or W. D genes are given only for firm matches. Clone size is not always given. Where it is, it says once, few, many or a class for expanded clones.

>-|TRBV7-2|13|TRBJ2-7|-
CASRPTETYEQYF
TGTGCCAGCAGACCGACAGAGACCTACGAGCAGTACTTC
>-|TRBV21-1|20|TRBJ1-6|-
CASSKNQARQLSSYNSPLHF
TGTGCCAGCAGCAAGAACCAGGCGCGACAGCTTAGCTCCTATAATTCACCCCTCCACTTT
>TRBD1|TRBV19|13|TRBJ1-1|few
CASSRDRGTEAFF
TGTGCCAGTAGCCGGGACAGGGGGACTGAAGCTTTCTTT
>-|TRBV7-8|14|TRBJ1-4|-
CASSLEYRAEKLFF
TGTGCCAGCAGCTTAGAGTACAGGGCTGAAAAACTGTTTTTT
>TRBD2|TRBV5-1|15|TRBJ2-5|-
CASSWGGTSSGTQYF
TGCGCCAGCAGCTGGGGCGGGACTAGTAGTGGGACCCAGTACTTC
>-|TRBV12-3/TRBV12-4|13|TRBJ1-1|few
CASSLAEGTEAFF
TGTGCCAGCAGTTTAGCAGAGGGCACTGAAGCTTTCTTT
>-|TRBV28|12|TRBJ1-2|-
CASSRQNYGYTF
TGTGCCAGCAGCCGACAGAACTATGGCTACACCTTC
>-|TRBV7-9|14|TRBJ2-2|-
CASSFGTSTGELFF
TGTGCCAGCAGCTTTGGGACATCCACCGGGGAGCTGTTTTTT
>-|TRBV30|13|TRBJ1-2|-
CAWSGQDTYGYTF
TGTGCCTGGAGTGGTCAAGACACCTATGGCTACACCTTC
>TRBD1|TRBV5-1|16|TRBJ2-7|-
CASSPTPTGGGYEQYF
TGCGCCAGCAGCCCAACCCCGACAGGGGGCGGTTACGAGCAGTACTTC
>-|TRBV9|15|TRBJ2-7|-
CASSAAGGPSYEQYF
TGTGCCAGCAGCGCCGCGGGTGGCCCCTCCTACGAGCAGTACTTC
>TRBD2|TRBV28|17|TRBJ2-2|-
CASSRLAGGMNTGELFF
TGTGCCAGCAGCCGACTAGCGGGAGGGATGAACACCGGGGAGCTGTTTTTT
>-|TRBV27|13|TRBJ1-2|-
CASSLAPSGGYTF
TGTGCCAGCAGTTTGGCCCCTTCGGGAGGCTACACCTTC
>-|TRBV28|16|TRBJ2-3|-
CASSFGSGLSPDTQYF
TGTGCCAGCAGTTTCGGAAGTGGGCTTTCCCCAGATACGCAGTATTTT
>-|TRBV10-3|13|TRBJ2-3|-
CAIRAGAPDTQYF
TGTGCCATCAGGGCAGGGGCTCCAGATACGCAGTATTTT
>-|TRBV5-1|16|TRBJ1-1|-
CASSLAEGSRMTEAFF
TGCGCCAGCAGCTTGGCCGAGGGCTCACGTATGACTGAAGCTTTCTTT
>-|TRBV9|12|TRBJ1-2|-
CASSPQGYGYTF
TGTGCCAGCAGCCCCCAGGGTTATGGCTACACCTTC
>-|TRBV29-1|13|TRBJ1-2|-
CSVETASRYGYTF
TGCAGCGTTGAGACAGCTTCCCGGTATGGCTACACCTTC
>TRBD1|TRBV27|13|TRBJ1-2|-
CASRDRGLSGYTF
TGTGCCAGCAGGGACAGGGGGCTTTCTGGCTACACCTTC
>-|TRBV7-5|14|TRBJ1-1|-
CVRSEDRGPTEAFF
TGTGTCAGAAGCGAAGACAGGGGGCCCACTGAAGCTTTCTTT
>TRBD2|TRBV5-5|17|TRBJ2-7|-
CASSPGLAELASYEQYF
TGTGCCAGCAGCCCGGGACTAGCGGAGTTGGCTTCCTACGAGCAGTACTTC
>TRBD1|TRBV5-5|15|TRBJ1-4|-
CASSSSGQWGEKLFF
TGTGCCAGCAGCTCCTCGGGACAGTGGGGTGAAAAACTGTTTTTT
>TRBD1|TRBV29-1|13|TRBJ2-7|-
CSVGGTGKHEQYF
TGCAGCGTGGGAGGGACAGGGAAGCACGAGCAGTACTTC
>-|TRBV27|13|TRBJ1-1|-
CASSLKGDTEAFF
TGTGCCAGCAGTCTCAAAGGGGACACTGAAGCTTTCTTT
>TRBD1|TRBV4-1|15|TRBJ2-3|-
CASSQEDRDPDTQYF
TGCGCCAGCAGCCAAGAAGACAGGGACCCAGATACGCAGTATTTT
>TRBD1|TRBV4-3|14|TRBJ1-2|-
CASSQETGGYGYTF
TGCGCCAGCAGCCAAGAAACAGGGGGCTATGGCTACACCTTC
>-|TRBV7-2|15|TRBJ1-3|-
CASSLDGSPSNTIYF
TGTGCCAGCAGCTTAGATGGCTCCCCATCGAACACCATATATTTT
>-|TRBV24-1|16|TRBJ2-3|-
CATSDYSFSLTDTQYF
TGTGCCACCAGTGATTATAGCTTTTCCCTCACAGATACGCAGTATTTT
>TRBD2|TRBV9|14|TRBJ2-2|-
CASSVSGAYRELFF
TGTGCCAGCAGCGTTAGCGGGGCGTACCGGGAGCTGTTTTTT
>-|TRBV7-2|14|TRBJ2-2|-
CASSLGGNTGELFF
TGTGCCAGCAGTCTGGGGGGGAACACCGGGGAGCTGTTTTTT
>-|TRBV18|14|TRBJ1-6|few
CASSVGQPNSPLHF
TGTGCCAGCTCAGTAGGACAGCCTAATTCACCCCTCCACTTT
>-|TRBV28|12|TRBJ1-2|few
CASSLLNYGYTF
TGTGCCAGCAGTTTACTGAACTATGGCTACACCTTC
>-|TRBV27|13|TRBJ2-2|-
CASSPTHTGELFF
TGTGCCAGCAGTCCCACACACACCGGGGAGCTGTTTTTT
>TRBD1|TRBV6-5|13|TRBJ1-1|-
CASRTTGITEAFF
TGTGCCAGCAGGACGACAGGGATCACTGAAGCTTTCTTT
>-|TRBV10-1|15|TRBJ1-2|-
CASSESLQGHYGYTF
TGCGCCAGCAGTGAGTCGCTGCAGGGCCACTATGGCTACACCTTC
>TRBD2|TRBV7-9|15|TRBJ2-7|-
CASSSAGTSSYEQYF
TGTGCCAGCAGCTCAGCCGGGACTAGCTCCTACGAGCAGTACTTC
>TRBD1|TRBV2|15|TRBJ2-3|-
CASSRDRGSGDTQYF
TGTGCCAGCAGTCGGGACAGGGGATCGGGGGATACGCAGTATTTT
>-|TRBV19|15|TRBJ1-4|-
CASKSGRGGNEKLFF
TGTGCCAGTAAATCAGGCAGGGGCGGGAATGAAAAACTGTTTTTT
>-|TRBV7-9|12|TRBJ2-3|-
CASSQQVDTQYF
TGTGCCAGCAGCCAACAGGTTGATACGCAGTATTTT
>TRBD1|TRBV11-1|14|TRBJ1-4|-
CASSEDRAGEKLFF
TGTGCCAGCAGCGAGGACAGGGCTGGGGAAAAACTGTTTTTT
>TRBD2|TRBV5-1|18|TRBJ2-7|-
CASSSTGAGGPSSYEQYF
TGCGCCAGCAGCTCCACTGGGGCGGGAGGGCCGAGCTCCTACGAGCAGTACTTC
>TRBD1|TRBV12-3/TRBV12-4|12|TRBJ2-2|once
CADRANTGELFF
TGCGCGGACAGGGCGAACACCGGGGAGCTGTTTTTT
>TRBD1|TRBV27|14|TRBJ1-5|-
CASSLTGLNQPQHF
TGTGCCAGCAGTTTGACAGGGCTCAATCAGCCCCAGCATTTT